This T cell receptor beta chain is from a study of neurological immune-mediated disorders. Study results and limitations: Expanded clones shared no identical CDR3 amino acid sequences across subjects, which suggested private TCR-beta repertoires in all groups.

Losses at the gene ends were 4 bases for V and 5 bases for J; bases not matched to a gene: 7. The CDR3 runs 14 residues. CDR1 SGHVS and CDR2 FQNEAQ come from the germline V gene. This clonotype was seen more than once but under ten times. The antigen is unknown. 5'RACE generated cDNA with 10-nucleotide random UMIs. Per sequencing run, 15-18 subjects together gave over 190 million TCR-beta sequences. TCRdb re-called the 5' RACE reads with MiXCR, one entry per CDR3 protein. The sample consists of about 48,000 distinct CDR3 sequences, about 5.6% of them appearing once. Each sorted-subset library came from about a million CD4+ or CD8+ T cells.

The rearrangement links TRBV7-8 to TRBJ1-2; 7 positions agree with TRBD1. The material sequenced was CD4+ T cells from blood. The sequence came from a woman aged 18-30 years with multiple sclerosis. CDR3 nucleotides: TGTGCCAGCAGCTCGCACAGGGGCCAATATGGCTACACCTTC. Residues: CASSSHRGQYGYTF.